The 5 T cell receptor beta chains given below trace back to one sample, sequenced in a study of T cell responses to AZD1222 COVID-19 vaccine. Sequencing was performed with immunoSEQ multiplex PCR; in TCRdb, only in-frame clones are kept and a portion is missing. Of about 92,000 clones in the sample, 88% were seen once. The input for sequencing was peripheral blood, taken on day 0 of MenACWY control vaccination. These receptor sequences come from an adult in good health.

The rearrangement links TRBV19 to TRBJ1-2; 8 bases fit TRBD1. The V and J ends lost 10 bases and 3 bases, in that order; junction bases with no gene match: 4. The length of the CDR3 is 12 residues. Germline V gives CDR1 LNHDA, CDR2 SQIVND (reference sequence). The CDR3 coding sequence is TGTGCCATTTCGGACAGGGACTATGGCTACACCTTC. Protein product: CAISDRDYGYTF.

The chain employs TRBV30 and TRBJ1-6; a weak D match, TRBD1 (5 bases). Germline V gene sequence: CDR1 GTSNPN, CDR2 SVGIG (reference sequence). Trimming took 4 bases from V and 11 from J, leaving 15 bases between them. The CDR3 extends over 13 amino acids. The CDR3 sequence: CAWTRDPGAPLHF. The CDR3 DNA is TGTGCCTGGACCCGGGACCCGGGGGCACCCCTCCACTTT.

The chain couples TRBV28 to TRBJ1-1; 9 bases map to TRBD1. Germline V lookup: CDR1 MDHEN, CDR2 SYDVKM. The CDR3 is 15 residues long. Trimming took 3 bases from V and 3 from J; bases not matched to a gene: 5. In DNA, the CDR3 is TGTGCCAGCAGTTTCGGGGACAGGGAGTACACTGAAGCTTTCTTT. Translating it yields CASSFGDREYTEAFF.

The J gene is TRBJ2-2, the V gene TRBV14; D remains unclear. Germline values: CDR1 SGHDN, CDR2 FVKESK. Trimming shortened V by 1 base and J by 5 bases, and 8 bases separated the two germline ends. CDR3 length: 14 residues. CDR3: CASSQGGRTGELFF. CDR3 coding DNA: TGTGCCAGCAGCCAAGGGGGTCGAACCGGGGAGCTGTTTTTT.

This clone appeared once. The chain uses TRBV2 and TRBJ2-2; TRBD1 matches at 8 bases. CDR3 length equals 14 residues. V lost 8 bases to trimming and J lost 7 bases; unmatched junction nucleotides: 9. In germline, CDR1 is SNHLY, CDR2 FYNNEI. For the CDR3, the DNA is TGTGCCAGCCTTAGACAGGGGATGGGCGGGGAGCTGTTTTTT. It translates to CASLRQGMGGELFF.